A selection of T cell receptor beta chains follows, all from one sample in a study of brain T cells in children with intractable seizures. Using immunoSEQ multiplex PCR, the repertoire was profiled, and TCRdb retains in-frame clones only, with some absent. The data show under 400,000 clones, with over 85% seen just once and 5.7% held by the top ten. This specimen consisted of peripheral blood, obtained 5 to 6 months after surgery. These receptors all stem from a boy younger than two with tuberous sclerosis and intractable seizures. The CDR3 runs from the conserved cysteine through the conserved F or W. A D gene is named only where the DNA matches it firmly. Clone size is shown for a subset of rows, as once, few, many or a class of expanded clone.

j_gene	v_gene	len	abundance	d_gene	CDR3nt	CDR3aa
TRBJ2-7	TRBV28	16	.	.	TGTGCCAGCAGTTTAATTTCAGAGTTGCCAGGTAACGAGCAGTACTTC	CASSLISELPGNEQYF
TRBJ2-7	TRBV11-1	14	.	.	TGTGCCAGCAGCTTTGGCAGGGGAACCTACGAGCAGTACTTC	CASSFGRGTYEQYF
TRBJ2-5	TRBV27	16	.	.	TGTGCCAGCAGTTTTAACTTAAATTTGTACCAAGAGACCCAGTACTTC	CASSFNLNLYQETQYF
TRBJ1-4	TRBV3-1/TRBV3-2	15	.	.	TGTGCCAGCAGCCCGGACTCTCCAACTAATGAAAAACTGTTTTTT	CASSPDSPTNEKLFF
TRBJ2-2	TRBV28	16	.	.	TGTGCCAGCTCCTCTAATAGGGTAGTGTGGACCGGGGAGCTGTTTTTT	CASSSNRVVWTGELFF
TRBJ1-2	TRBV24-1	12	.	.	TGTGCCACCAGTCGAGACGGCTATGGCTACACCTTC	CATSRDGYGYTF
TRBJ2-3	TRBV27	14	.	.	TGTGCCAGCAGTTTATTCGCAGGCCGGGATACGCAGTATTTT	CASSLFAGRDTQYF
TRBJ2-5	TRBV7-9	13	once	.	TGTGCCAGCAGGCTAGCATTACAAGAGACCCAGTACTTC	CASRLALQETQYF
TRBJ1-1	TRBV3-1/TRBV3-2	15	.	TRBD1	TGTGCCAGCAGCCCGGGGGACAGGGGGAGCACTGAAGCTTTCTTT	CASSPGDRGSTEAFF
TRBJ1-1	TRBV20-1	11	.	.	TGCAGTGCTAGAGTGGGTACTGAAGCTTTCTTT	CSARVGTEAFF
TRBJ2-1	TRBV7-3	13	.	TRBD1	TGTGCCAGCAGCAAGACAGGGGACGATGAGCAGTTCTTC	CASSKTGDDEQFF
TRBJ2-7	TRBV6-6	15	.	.	TGTGCCAGCAGTTACTTTAGCGGGACAGCCTACGAGCAGTACTTC	CASSYFSGTAYEQYF
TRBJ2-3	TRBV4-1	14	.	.	TGCGCCACATCGTGGGCACGTTTCACAGATACGCAGTATTTT	CATSWARFTDTQYF
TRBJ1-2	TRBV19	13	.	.	TGTGCCAGTTCGGGAGGGGAGGACTATGGCTACACCTTC	CASSGGEDYGYTF
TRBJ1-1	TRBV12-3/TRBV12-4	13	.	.	TGTGCCAGCAGTTTAGCTTCTAACACTGAAGCTTTCTTT	CASSLASNTEAFF
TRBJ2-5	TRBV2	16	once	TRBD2	TGTGCCAGCACCAAAAGGGGACTAGCGGGAGAAGGGACCCAGTACTTC	CASTKRGLAGEGTQYF
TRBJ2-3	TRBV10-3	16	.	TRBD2	TGTGCCATCAGTCCCGGGACTAGCGGCTCAGGGGATACGCAGTATTTT	CAISPGTSGSGDTQYF
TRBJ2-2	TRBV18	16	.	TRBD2	TGTGCCAGCTCACCACGGACTAGCGGGGGGACCGGGGAGCTGTTTTTT	CASSPRTSGGTGELFF